What follows are 9 T cell receptor beta chains derived from one specimen sequenced in a study of blood T cells in healthy people across ages (dated by TCRdb to 2015 to 2017). Libraries were prepared through 5' RACE. The run used an Illumina HiSeq 2500. A second roughly 6 to 11 cycle PCR used a sample-barcoded 5' primer and a J-beta primer mix. TCRdb cleaned the public reads at Q25 with fastp, built clones with MiXCR and kept in-frame beta chains. Rows with one shared CDR3 protein collapse into an entry with the most common genes and DNA. The table for this sample lists under 950,000 distinct CDR3 sequences; about 24% of them were counted only once. Around a fifth of the sample belongs to the ten largest clones. Sequenced input: blood. These receptors were collected from a man between 65 and 80 years old in good health.

V and J are TRBV10-3 and TRBJ2-1, with D maybe TRBD1 (6 bases). The CDR3 runs 13 residues. The V end was cut by 4 bases, the J end by 4 bases, with 8 bases between. The V gene's germline CDR1 is ENHRY and CDR2 SYGVKD. CDR3 sequence (DNA): TGTGCCATCAGTGGACAGGAGTACAATGAGCAGTTCTTC. This encodes CAISGQEYNEQFF.

This clonotype was seen only a few times. The V gene is TRBV9, the J gene TRBJ2-5, with 9 bases aligning to TRBD2. Germline trimming cut 0 bases from V and 4 bases from J; bases unmatched to any gene: 7. Germline lookup yields CDR1 SGDLS and CDR2 YYNGEE. The CDR3 has 16 amino acids. This CDR3 is CASSVAAGGFSETQYF. As DNA, the CDR3 is TGTGCCAGCAGCGTAGCGGCGGGAGGGTTTTCAGAGACCCAGTACTTC.

The chain uses TRBV5-1 and TRBJ2-3; no reliable D call. Deletions cut 0 bases from V and 4 bases from J, with 15 bases between. CDR3 size: 16 residues. Germline loops: CDR1 SGHRS, CDR2 YFSETQ. The CDR3 loop reads CASSLGPGLGADTQYF. CDR3 nucleotide sequence: TGCGCCAGCAGCTTGGGCCCGGGCCTTGGGGCAGATACGCAGTATTTT. Variable domain in full (rest from reference TRBV5-1 and TRBJ2-3): KAGVTQTPRYLIKTRGQQVTLSCSPISGHRSVSWYQQTPGQGLQFLFEYFSETQRNKGNFPGRFSGRQFSNSRSEMNVSTLELGDSALYLCASSLGPGLGADTQYFGPGTRLTVL.

This clonotype was observed a few times. CDR3 DNA: TGCGCCAGCAGCATCGGTAGAGGGGCAGATACGCAGTATTTT. Its translation is CASSIGRGADTQYF. The genes are TRBV5-1 and TRBJ2-3; D is perhaps TRBD1 or TRBD2 (5 bases each). Between the trimmed V and J ends, which lost 4 bases and 4 bases, there was a span of 13 bases. Germline values: CDR1 SGHRS, CDR2 YFSETQ. The CDR3 sequence is 14 residues long.

This clonotype was observed many times. This chain uses TRBV20-1 with TRBJ1-2, with D possibly TRBD1 on 6 matching bases. The CDR3 totals 16 residues. Germline V gives CDR1 DFQATT, CDR2 SNEGSKA (reference sequence). V lost 0 bases, J lost 0 bases, and 14 bases lay in between. The CDR3 here is CSARDQGRTANYGYTF. CDR3 nucleotide sequence: TGCAGTGCTAGAGATCAGGGCAGGACAGCTAACTATGGCTACACCTTC.

The chain uses TRBV28 and TRBJ2-7; 7 bases map to TRBD1. Germline CDR1 MDHEN, CDR2 SYDVKM. The J segment lost 0 bases and the V segment lost 7 bases, leaving 6 bases of the junction unmatched. This CDR3 is 14 amino acids long. CDR3 amino acids: CASTTQGPSYEQYF. Written as DNA, the CDR3 is TGTGCCAGCACCACACAGGGGCCCTCCTACGAGCAGTACTTC.

This clonotype occurred a few times. V and J are TRBV5-1 and TRBJ1-1; TRBD1 matches at 7 bases. Germline lookup yields CDR1 SGHRS and CDR2 YFSETQ. There are 14 residues in the CDR3. Unmatched junction bases numbered 5, after V lost 0 bases and J lost 6 bases. As DNA, the CDR3 is TGCGCCAGCAGCTTGGATAGGGGGCGATCTGAAGCTTTCTTT. Protein sequence: CASSLDRGRSEAFF.

This clonotype was picked up many times. The chain carries TRBV5-1 and TRBJ2-5; D is ambiguous. The CDR3 is 16 amino acids. Germline assignment: CDR1 SGHRS and CDR2 YFSETQ. Trimming cost V 0 bases and J 2 bases, with 14 bases left between them. This chain's CDR3 is CASSLAPQDLQETQYF. In DNA, the CDR3 is TGCGCCAGCAGCTTGGCCCCTCAGGATTTACAAGAGACCCAGTACTTC.

This clonotype was counted ten times or more. This chain links TRBV11-2 with TRBJ2-3; perhaps TRBD1 as D (5 bases). This CDR3 has 13 residues. Trimming took 5 bases from V and 5 from J, leaving 11 bases between them. From germline, CDR1 is SGHAT and CDR2 FQNNGV. The CDR3 DNA reads TGTGCCAGCAGCACCACAGGTTTAGATACGCAGTATTTT. Its protein product is CASSTTGLDTQYF.